The present T cell receptor (beta chain) was sequenced within a study of CD8+ T cells in alopecia areata. Across the whole study: Patients remained on tofacitinib for 6 to 18 months and then went 6 months without it. General observations from the study: Normal scalp showed lower clonality than lesional scalp, especially alopecia totalis/universalis. Given one nonresponder, whether baseline CD8+ expansion relates to response remains uncertain.

Trimming left V 4 bases short and J 5 bases short, with 10 bases between. CDR3 size: 13 residues. Germline CDR1 and CDR2: SGHNT and YYREEE (reference sequence). About this clone itself: Its matching antigen is unknown.

Sequencing used cDNA as its template, made by extracting RNA and reverse transcribing it. Sequencing was performed with immunoSEQ multiplex PCR; in TCRdb, only in-frame clones are kept and a portion is missing. The sample shows some 120,000 clones, about 59% of them seen only once. Treatment of the sample: oral pan-JAK inhibitor, 5-10 mg twice daily. The clonotype was recovered from a human donor with alopecia areata. Sequenced material: CD4+ T cells sorted from blood, taken at week 4, from a patient treated with tofacitinib. The chain has TRBV5-4 and TRBJ2-1, with a possible D match to TRBD1 (5 bases). CDR3 residues: CASSRATDNEQFF. CDR3 bases: TGTGCCAGCAGCCGAGCGACAGACAATGAGCAGTTCTTC.